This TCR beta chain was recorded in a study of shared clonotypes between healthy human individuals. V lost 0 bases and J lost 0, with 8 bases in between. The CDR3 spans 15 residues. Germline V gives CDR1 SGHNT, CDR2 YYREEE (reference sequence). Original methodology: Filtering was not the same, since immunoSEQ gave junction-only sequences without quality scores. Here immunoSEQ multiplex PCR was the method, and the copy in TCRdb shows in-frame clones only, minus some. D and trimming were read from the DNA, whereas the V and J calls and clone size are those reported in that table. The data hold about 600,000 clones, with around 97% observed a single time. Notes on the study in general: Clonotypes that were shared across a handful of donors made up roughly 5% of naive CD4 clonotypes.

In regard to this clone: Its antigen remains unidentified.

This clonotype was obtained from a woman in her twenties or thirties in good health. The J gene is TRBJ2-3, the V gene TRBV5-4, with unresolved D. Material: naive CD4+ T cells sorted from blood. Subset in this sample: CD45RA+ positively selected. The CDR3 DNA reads TGTGCCAGCAGCTTGGCCGGCCTCAGCACAGATACGCAGTATTTT. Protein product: CASSLAGLSTDTQYF.